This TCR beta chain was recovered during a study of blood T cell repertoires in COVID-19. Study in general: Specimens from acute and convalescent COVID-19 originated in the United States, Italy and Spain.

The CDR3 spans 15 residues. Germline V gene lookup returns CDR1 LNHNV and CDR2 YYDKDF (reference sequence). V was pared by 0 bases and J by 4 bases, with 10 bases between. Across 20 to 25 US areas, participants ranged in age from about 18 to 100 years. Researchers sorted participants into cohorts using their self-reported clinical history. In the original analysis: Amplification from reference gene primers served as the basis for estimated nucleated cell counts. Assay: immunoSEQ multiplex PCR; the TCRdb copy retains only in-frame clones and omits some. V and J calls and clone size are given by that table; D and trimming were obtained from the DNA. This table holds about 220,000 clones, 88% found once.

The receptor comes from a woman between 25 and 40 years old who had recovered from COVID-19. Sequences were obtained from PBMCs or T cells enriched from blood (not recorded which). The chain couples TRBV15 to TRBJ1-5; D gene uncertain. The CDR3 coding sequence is TGTGCCACCAGCAGAGATGGACTCCGAAATCAGCCCCAGCATTTT. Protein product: CATSRDGLRNQPQHF.